The 21 T cell receptor beta chains in this list originate from one sample, sequenced in a study of regulatory T cells in long-lasting Graves disease. Time point noted: newly diagnosed GD, antithyroid drugs for less than 3 months. With RNA extracted from PBMCs as input, the TCR library was made. Arm-PCR of CDR3 regions with iRepertoire HTBI primers generated TCR beta libraries. TCRdb used MiXCR to reprocess the multiplex PCR reads, holding one entry per CDR3 protein. The sample lists around 420,000 distinct CDR3 sequences, 15% seen once, with about 8.2% in the top ten. In addition, the sample was reused for a study of T cells in Graves' hyperthyroidism and ophthalmopathy.

This specimen consisted of peripheral blood mononuclear cells (PBMCs), obtained at new diagnosis, from a patient treated with antithyroid drugs. Receptors originate from a woman in her 40s with Graves disease.

This clonotype was counted a single time. V usage is TRBV24-1 and J usage is TRBJ2-5; 9 nucleotides match TRBD1. The CDR3 length is 15 residues. The junction had 6 bases not matched to a gene; V was cut back by 5 bases and J by 3 bases. The germline V gene has CDR1 KGHDR and CDR2 SFDVKD. CDR3 loop: CATSGLGTGKETQYF. DNA of the CDR3: TGTGCCACCAGTGGCCTGGGGACAGGGAAAGAGACCCAGTACTTC.

This clonotype appeared many times. The J gene is TRBJ1-1, the V gene TRBV18; 7 positions match TRBD1. The V and J ends lost 4 bases and 0 bases, in that order; junction bases with no gene match: 8. CDR1 is KGHSH and CDR2 is LQKENI in the germline V gene. This CDR3 spans 16 amino acids. The CDR3 reads CASSLGQPGLNTEAFF. For the CDR3, the DNA is TGTGCCAGCTCACTGGGACAGCCCGGTCTGAACACTGAAGCTTTCTTT.

This clonotype has at least ten counts. V usage is TRBV30 and J usage is TRBJ1-2; unclear D gene. The CDR3 sequence is 13 residues long. Trimming cost V 2 bases and J 2 bases, with 9 bases left between them. The germline gives CDR1 GTSNPN, CDR2 SVGIG (reference sequence). The chain's CDR3 is CAWSIGENYGYTF. The CDR3, as DNA: TGTGCCTGGAGTATTGGCGAGAACTATGGCTACACCTTC.

Remarks on this clonotype: A far larger clone is a single base away, which makes a read error likely. The V gene is TRBV6-4, the J gene TRBJ2-5; TRBD2 agrees at 10 bases. The CDR3 sequence is 16 residues long. Germline CDR1 reads MRHNA; CDR2 reads SNTAGT. The CDR3 loop is CDSSSWTSGPRETQYF. CDR3 coding DNA: TGTGACAGCAGTTCGTGGACTAGCGGCCCTAGGGAGACCCAGTACTTC.

The sample holds many counts of this clonotype. V is TRBV7-8 and J is TRBJ2-5, with 7 bases matching TRBD2. The J call is uncertain, as TRBJ2-1 better fits the DNA end. In germline, CDR1 is SGHVS, CDR2 FQNEAQ. The CDR3 runs 14 residues. CDR3 residues: CASSMTSFGNEQFF. The CDR3 nucleotides are TGTGCCAGCAGCATGACTAGCTTCGGGAATGAGCAGTTCTTC.

The chain has TRBV12-5 and TRBJ1-1; a possible D gene is TRBD1 (5 bases). From germline, CDR1 is LGHNT and CDR2 FRNRAP. This CDR3 is 11 amino acids long. V was shortened by 2 bases and J by 11 bases, with 9 bases between the two germline ends. CDR3: CASGLMGDAFF. CDR3 bases: TGTGCTAGTGGTTTGATGGGGGATGCTTTCTTT. Full variable domain (remainder filled in from reference TRBV12-5 and TRBJ1-1): DARVTQTPRHKVTEMGQEVTMRCQPILGHNTVFWYRQTMMQGLELLAYFRNRAPLDDSGMPKDRFSAEMPDATLATLKIQPSEPRDSAVYFCASGLMGDAFFGQGTRLTVV.

This clonotype was recorded many times. CDR3 DNA sequence: TGTGCCAGCAGCCGAAGCGGGATAGTTACAGATACGCAGTATTTT. Translated, it gives CASSRSGIVTDTQYF. The chain is built from TRBV3-1 and TRBJ2-3, with TRBD2 matching over 7 bases. Trimming took 4 bases from V and 3 from J; bases not matched to a gene: 7. Germline V gene sequence: CDR1 LGHDT, CDR2 YNNKEL (reference sequence). The CDR3 is made up of 15 amino acids.

This chain uses TRBV10-1 with TRBJ2-1, with a possible D match to TRBD2 (6 bases). The CDR3 is 18 residues long. V was cut by 4 bases and J by 7 bases, with 26 bases left in between. The V gene's germline CDR1 is WNHNN and CDR2 SYGVQD (reference sequence). The CDR3 bases are TGCGCCAGCAGTGGGGGAATCGGGAGCGACTTCCGAGATAATGAGCAGTTCTTC. It specifies CASSGGIGSDFRDNEQFF.

This clonotype showed up just a few times. This may be a read error, as it is one base from a much larger clone. This sequence joins TRBV28 and TRBJ2-2; a possible D gene is TRBD2 (5 bases). In germline, CDR1 is MDHEN, CDR2 SYDVKM. CDR3 length: 14 residues. The CDR3 loop reads CAGSLGGSVGELFF. CDR3 DNA sequence: TGTGCCGGCAGTTTAGGTGGGAGCGTCGGGGAGCTGTTTTTT. The full variable domain, with the rest looked up from reference TRBV28 and TRBJ2-2, is DVKVTQSSRYLVKRTGEKVFLECVQDMDHENMFWYRQDPGLGLRLIYFSYDVKMKEKGDIPEGYSVSREKKERFSLILESASTNQTSMYLCAGSLGGSVGELFFGEGSRLTVL.

This clonotype has just a few counts. The chain recombines TRBV7-9 with TRBJ2-5; 7 bases are shared with TRBD1. This CDR3 has 15 amino acids. The J segment lost 2 bases and the V segment lost 4 bases, leaving 7 bases of the junction unmatched. CDR1 and CDR2 (germline): SEHNR, FQNEAQ (reference sequence). The CDR3 here is CASSYEGAEQETQYF. The CDR3 DNA sequence: TGTGCCAGCAGCTATGAGGGGGCGGAGCAAGAGACCCAGTACTTC.

This clonotype was recorded many times. CDR3 residues: CASTEDHTNYGYTF. The DNA of the CDR3 is TGTGCCAGCACTGAGGACCATACTAACTATGGCTACACCTTC. The chain has TRBV6-1 and TRBJ1-2; D gene ambiguous. Germline values: CDR1 MNHNS, CDR2 SASEGT. V lost 7 bases and J lost 0, with 12 bases in between. The CDR3 sequence is 14 residues long.

This clonotype was counted a few times. The chain uses TRBV6-4 and TRBJ1-5; D possibly corresponds to TRBD1 (6 bases). Per the germline V gene, CDR1 is MRHNA and CDR2 is SNTAGT. The CDR3 contains 13 residues. V shed 5 bases and J shed 6 bases, with 11 bases lying between them. In nucleotides, the CDR3 is TGTGCCAGCAGTTATCAGGGGACTCAGCCCCAGCATTTT. Translation: CASSYQGTQPQHF.

This clonotype was observed a handful of times. This sequence joins TRBV4-1 and TRBJ2-7; the D is unclear. Germline V lookup: CDR1 MGHRA, CDR2 YSYEKL. The CDR3 is 13 residues long. Trimming pared 0 bases from V and 4 bases from J, leaving 7 bases between. Here the CDR3 reads CASSQEPYYEQYF. CDR3 nucleotide sequence: TGCGCCAGCAGCCAAGAGCCTTATTACGAGCAGTACTTC.

The chain employs TRBV4-3 and TRBJ2-7; 11 bases fit TRBD2. With 2 bases clipped from V and 7 bases from J, the junction kept 10 bases outside the gene matches. Germline CDR1 is LGHNA and CDR2 is YSLEER. CDR3 length: 16 residues. CDR3 in amino acids: CASSQYSGRATGEQYF. The CDR3 nucleotides are TGCGCCAGCAGCCAATATAGCGGGAGGGCCACGGGGGAGCAGTACTTC.

In this sample, this clonotype turned up many times. The chain carries TRBV28 and TRBJ1-1; D possibly corresponds to TRBD1 (5 bases). Trimming took off 6 bases at V and 0 bases at J, with 17 bases between the two ends. The length of the CDR3 is 16 residues. CDR1 is MDHEN, CDR2 SYDVKM, per germline. In DNA form, the CDR3 reads TGTGCCAGCAGGCGCCTCGTATGGGACCTGAACACTGAAGCTTTCTTT. It encodes CASRRLVWDLNTEAFF.

In its sample, this clonotype was seen many times. The chain links TRBV19 to TRBJ2-5; D might be TRBD1 (6 bases). The CDR3 has 13 residues. CDR1 is LNHDA, CDR2 SQIVND, per germline (reference sequence). V was trimmed by 4 bases and J by 5 bases, leaving 11 bases between them. The CDR3 bases are TGTGCCAGTAGTACCCGGGACAAGGAGACCCAGTACTTC. This encodes CASSTRDKETQYF.

This clonotype was detected ten times or more. The chain uses TRBV2 and TRBJ2-7; D might be TRBD2 (6 bases). Trimming cost V 2 bases and J 3 bases, with 11 bases left between them. Germline V gene data show CDR1 as SNHLY and CDR2 as FYNNEI. The CDR3 contains 14 residues. CDR3 region: CASSESGSFYEQYF. CDR3 nucleotide sequence: TGTGCCAGCAGTGAATCCGGGAGCTTCTACGAGCAGTACTTC.

This clonotype showed up many times. This chain connects TRBV28 to TRBJ2-1; TRBD1 is a possible D gene (6 bases). The germline V gene has CDR1 MDHEN and CDR2 SYDVKM. V was trimmed by 6 bases and J by 6 bases, leaving 15 bases between them. The CDR3 totals 14 residues. CDR3 DNA: TGTGCCAGCAGGACTCTACAGGGAGCCAATGAGCAGTTCTTC. As protein: CASRTLQGANEQFF. Filled out from reference TRBV28 and TRBJ2-1, the complete variable domain reads DVKVTQSSRYLVKRTGEKVFLECVQDMDHENMFWYRQDPGLGLRLIYFSYDVKMKEKGDIPEGYSVSREKKERFSLILESASTNQTSMYLCASRTLQGANEQFFGPGTRLTVL.

The sample holds many counts of this clonotype. This is likely a read error, given that the CDR3 carries no conserved phenylalanine or tryptophan at its end. The chain combines TRBV7-2 with TRBJ2-3; no clear D. The CDR3 length is 13 residues. The germline CDR1 and CDR2 sequences are SGHTA and FQGNSA. Trimming cost V 8 bases and J 0 bases, with 9 bases left between them. The DNA for the CDR3 is TGTGCCAGCTTGCCGGGCAGCACAGATACGCAGTATCTT. Its protein product is CASLPGSTDTQYL.

This clonotype has only one observation. The genes are TRBV7-2 and TRBJ2-7, with TRBD2 matching over 7 bases. In germline, CDR1 is SGHTA, CDR2 FQGNSA. Trimming cost V 5 bases and J 0 bases; bases outside gene matches: 10. CDR3 length: 16 residues. CDR3 in DNA: TGTGCCAGCAGCCAAGGCCTTGGCGGGGGCTCCTACGAGCAGTACTTC. It is translated as CASSQGLGGGSYEQYF. The variable domain in full, with the rest retrieved from reference TRBV7-2 and TRBJ2-7, is GAGVSQSPSNKVTEKGKDVELRCDPISGHTALYWYRQSLGQGLEFLIYFQGNSAPDKSGLPSDRFSAERTGGSVSTLTIQRTQQEDSAVYLCASSQGLGGGSYEQYFGPGTRLTVT.

This clonotype was detected a few times. The rearrangement links TRBV9 to TRBJ2-3; 9 bases are a match to TRBD2. Trimming cost V 3 bases and J 6 bases; bases outside gene matches: 11. The CDR3 contains 16 residues. Germline V gene sequence: CDR1 SGDLS, CDR2 YYNGEE. The CDR3 coding sequence is TGTGCCAGCAGCGGGGGACTAGCCTACGGTTGGGATACGCAGTATTTT. This sequence encodes CASSGGLAYGWDTQYF.